The 26 T cell receptor beta chains below were found in one sample sequenced in a study of CD8 T cells in Susac syndrome. Reverse transcription of 0.5 to 1 ug RNA was performed with random hexamers. One entry per CDR3 protein, called by TCRdb with MiXCR from the immunoSEQ multiplex PCR reads. The repertoire holds approximately 220,000 distinct CDR3 sequences, 92% seen once, with around 0.14% in the top ten. Sequencing was done on a sample of CD8+ T cells from PBMCs. The receptors come from a human donor with multiple sclerosis.

CDR3 loop: CASSFGVDVPKLFF. CDR3 nucleotide sequence: TGTGCCAGCAGTTTCGGGGTCGACGTCCCGAAACTGTTTTTT. The rearrangement links TRBV12-3 or TRBV12-4 to TRBJ1-4, with D unclear. The CDR3 length is 14 residues. V gave up 3 bases and J gave up 11 bases, with 16 bases separating them.

The rearrangement links TRBV7-9 to TRBJ1-1, with 12 bases fitting TRBD1. Trimming at V came to 4 bases and at J to 2 bases, leaving 11 bases not matched to a gene. The CDR3 extends over 18 amino acids. Germline CDR1 and CDR2: SEHNR and FQNEAQ (reference sequence). DNA for the CDR3: TGTGCCAGCAGCTCCGGGTTTCGGGACAGGGGGCTCAACACTGAAGCTTTCTTT. It encodes CASSSGFRDRGLNTEAFF. Filled out from reference TRBV7-9 and TRBJ1-1, the complete variable domain reads DTGVSQNPRHKITKRGQNVTFRCDPISEHNRLYWYRQTLGQGPEFLTYFQNEAQLEKSRLLSDRFSAERPKGSFSTLEIQRTEQGDSAMYLCASSSGFRDRGLNTEAFFGQGTRLTVV.

This chain joins TRBV27 and TRBJ2-1, with 7 bases that match TRBD2. The CDR3 is made up of 13 amino acids. Trimming removed 6 bases from V and 7 bases from J; junction bases left unmatched: 6. Germline V gene sequence: CDR1 MNHEY, CDR2 SMNVEV (reference sequence). The CDR3 loop reads CASSLAGENEQFF. The CDR3 coding sequence is TGTGCCAGCAGCTTAGCGGGTGAAAATGAGCAGTTCTTC.

V usage is TRBV19 and J usage is TRBJ2-7, with 7 bases identical to TRBD1. Germline V gene data show CDR1 as LNHDA and CDR2 as SQIVND (reference sequence). V trimming: 3 bases; J trimming: 0 bases; junction bases outside the gene matches: 5. The CDR3 sequence is 15 residues long. DNA of the CDR3: TGTGCCAGTAGTATGTCCGGGGACAGCTCCTACGAGCAGTACTTC. It encodes CASSMSGDSSYEQYF.

In its sample, this clonotype was seen once. The chain carries TRBV12-3 or TRBV12-4 and TRBJ2-2; possible D gene TRBD1, 7 bases. The CDR3 is made up of 16 amino acids. Between the trimmed V and J ends, which lost 2 bases and 9 bases, there was a span of 19 bases. CDR3 nucleotides: TGTGCCAGCAGTTTATCCAGGGGGGCCTTAGGGAGGGAGCTGTTTTTT. Its translation: CASSLSRGALGRELFF.

The gene calls are TRBV15 and TRBJ2-3; no definite D call. Germline V gene lookup returns CDR1 LNHNV and CDR2 YYDKDF (reference sequence). This CDR3 has 13 amino acids. The V end was cut by 5 bases, the J end by 5 bases, with 11 bases between. The CDR3 loop reads CATSRRGGDTQYF. The CDR3 coding sequence is TGTGCCACCAGCCGACGTGGCGGAGATACGCAGTATTTT.

The genes are TRBV12-5 and TRBJ2-3; 7 positions agree with TRBD1. The CDR3 runs 13 residues. Germline lookup yields CDR1 LGHNT and CDR2 FRNRAP. For the CDR3, the DNA is TGTGCCGTCGAAGGACAGGTTGGAGATACGCAGTATTTT. Amino acids: CAVEGQVGDTQYF.

The genes are TRBV4-1 and TRBJ2-5, with D unresolved. The CDR3 runs 12 residues. V lost 1 base to trimming and J lost 7 bases, with 7 bases between them. Germline CDR1 and CDR2: MGHRA and YSYEKL. The CDR3 spells CASSQGPGTQYF. The CDR3 nucleotides read TGCGCCAGCAGCCAAGGGCCGGGGACCCAGTACTTC.

This chain joins TRBV7-9 and TRBJ1-5; D is possibly TRBD1 (5 bases). Germline loops: CDR1 SEHNR, CDR2 FQNEAQ (reference sequence). The CDR3 runs to 12 residues. V lost 5 bases and J lost 11, with 13 bases in between. CDR3 in DNA: TGTGCCAGCAGCCTACCCCGGGGGTCCCAGCATTTT. This translates into CASSLPRGSQHF.

V is TRBV4-3 and J is TRBJ2-7; 10 bases line up with TRBD2. Germline assignment: CDR1 LGHNA and CDR2 YSLEER. V trimming: 1 base; J trimming: 5 bases; junction bases outside the gene matches: 5. The CDR3 totals 15 residues. The CDR3 nucleotides are TGCGCCAGCAGCCAAGGACCTAGCGGGAGTGACGAGCAGTACTTC. Encoded protein: CASSQGPSGSDEQYF.

This chain joins TRBV7-9 and TRBJ2-1; 10 positions match TRBD1. Trimming at V came to 4 bases and at J to 4 bases, leaving 7 bases not matched to a gene. CDR1 is SEHNR, CDR2 FQNEAQ, per germline (reference sequence). The CDR3 has 16 residues. DNA of the CDR3: TGTGCCAGCAGCTCTGGGACAGGGGAATTGTACAATGAGCAGTTCTTC. It translates to CASSSGTGELYNEQFF.

This clonotype was recorded once. The rearrangement uses TRBV27 and TRBJ2-5; D perhaps matches TRBD1 (5 bases). CDR1 MNHEY and CDR2 SMNVEV come from the germline V gene (reference sequence). Trimming removed 0 bases at V and 2 bases at J, with 7 bases between. This CDR3 contains 14 residues. DNA of the CDR3: TGTGCCAGCAGTTTATCCGGACAACAAGAGACCCAGTACTTC. This translates into CASSLSGQQETQYF.

The V gene is TRBV5-5, the J gene TRBJ2-2; D is possibly TRBD1 (6 bases). Trimming left V 0 bases short and J 9 bases short, with 18 bases between. CDR3 length: 16 amino acids. Looked up from germline, CDR1 is SGHKS and CDR2 is YYEKEE (reference sequence). The CDR3 DNA follows: TGTGCCAGCAGCTTGGCCGAGGCAGGGGTCAGGAGGGAGCTGTTTTTT. Protein sequence: CASSLAEAGVRRELFF. The complete variable domain, with remaining parts taken from reference TRBV5-5 and TRBJ2-2, reads DAGVTQSPTHLIKTRGQQVTLRCSPISGHKSVSWYQQVLGQGPQFIFQYYEKEERGRGNFPDRFSARQFPNYSSELNVNALLLGDSALYLCASSLAEAGVRRELFFGEGSRLTVL.

The V and J genes are TRBV19 and TRBJ2-2; D is uncertain. This CDR3 has 11 residues. With 3 bases removed from V and 6 bases from J, the gap between germline ends came to 2 bases. Germline CDR1 LNHDA, CDR2 SQIVND (reference sequence). In DNA form, the CDR3 reads TGTGCCAGTAGTATCGCCGGGGAGCTGTTTTTT. Translated, it gives CASSIAGELFF.

The gene calls are TRBV29-1 and TRBJ2-7; weak D call: TRBD2 (5 bases). CDR1 is SQVTM and CDR2 is ANQGSEA in the germline V gene. Trimming left V 4 bases short and J 6 bases short, with 22 bases between. The CDR3 runs 15 residues. The DNA of the CDR3 is TGCAGCGTTGGGGCCGATGGTGGGAGCGTCCCCGAGCAGTACTTC. Encoded protein: CSVGADGGSVPEQYF.

This chain connects TRBV12-3 or TRBV12-4 to TRBJ2-1; 10 bases are shared with TRBD2. CDR3 length: 17 residues. Trimming removed 2 bases from V and 8 bases from J; junction bases left unmatched: 12. The chain's CDR3 is CASSLWKGSGGGDEQFF. The CDR3, as DNA: TGTGCCAGCAGTTTATGGAAGGGGAGCGGGGGGGGCGATGAGCAGTTCTTC.

The DNA of the CDR3 is TGTGCCAGCATGACAGGGTACGATCAGCCCCAGCATTTT. Translated: CASMTGYDQPQHF. This chain uses TRBV6-1 with TRBJ1-5; 7 nucleotides agree with TRBD1. Trimming removed 7 bases from V and 5 bases from J; junction bases left unmatched: 5. Looked up from germline, CDR1 is MNHNS and CDR2 is SASEGT. The length of the CDR3 is 13 residues.

The chain couples TRBV15 to TRBJ2-5; D assignment may be TRBD1 or TRBD2 (5 bases each). CDR3 length: 14 amino acids. V was cut by 4 bases and J by 9 bases, with 18 bases left in between. Looked up from germline, CDR1 is LNHNV and CDR2 is YYDKDF (reference sequence). CDR3 sequence: CATSTWDGAEAQYF. The CDR3 DNA sequence: TGTGCCACCAGCACCTGGGACGGTGCGGAGGCCCAGTACTTC. The variable domain in full, with the rest retrieved from reference TRBV15 and TRBJ2-5, is DAMVIQNPRYQVTQFGKPVTLSCSQTLNHNVMYWYQQKSSQAPKLLFHYYDKDFNNEADTPDNFQSRRPNTSFCFLDIRSPGLGDTAMYLCATSTWDGAEAQYFGPGTRLLVL.

The chain employs TRBV6-6 and TRBJ2-5; D ambiguous. The CDR3 has 11 amino acids. The V end was cut by 0 bases, the J end by 10 bases, with 6 bases between. Per the germline V gene, CDR1 is MNHNY and CDR2 is SVGAGI (reference sequence). This CDR3 reads CASSYSGNQYF. As DNA, the CDR3 is TGTGCCAGCAGTTACTCGGGTAACCAGTACTTC.

The rearrangement uses TRBV28 and TRBJ1-5; a possible D gene is TRBD1 (6 bases). Germline V gene sequence: CDR1 MDHEN, CDR2 SYDVKM. Trimming removed 5 bases from V and 0 bases from J, with 17 bases in between. The CDR3 totals 17 residues. CDR3 amino acids: CASSPRTAVYSNQPQHF. CDR3 in DNA: TGTGCCAGCAGTCCACGGACAGCTGTCTATAGCAATCAGCCCCAGCATTTT.

The chain recombines TRBV19 with TRBJ2-7; possible D gene TRBD2, 6 bases. This CDR3 has 15 amino acids. Trimming shortened V by 2 bases and J by 3 bases, and 14 bases separated the two germline ends. Per germline, CDR1 LNHDA and CDR2 SQIVND (reference sequence). CDR3 sequence (DNA): TGTGCCAGTAGTATAATGGCGGGGCAGATCTACGAGCAGTACTTC. It translates to CASSIMAGQIYEQYF.

The genes are TRBV7-9 and TRBJ2-5; 7 bases are a match to TRBD2. V was clipped by 3 bases and J by 4 bases; unmatched bases: 11. Germline-derived CDR1 and CDR2 are SEHNR and FQNEAQ (reference sequence). The length of the CDR3 is 16 residues. The CDR3 loop reads CASSFSGKESVETQYF. The CDR3 region has the DNA TGTGCCAGCAGCTTCAGCGGGAAGGAGTCTGTAGAGACCCAGTACTTC.

The genes are TRBV7-9 and TRBJ2-7, with TRBD1 identical over 8 bases. V dropped 5 bases and J dropped 5; count of bases not matched to a gene: 8. The CDR3 loop spans 14 amino acids. Germline V gives CDR1 SEHNR, CDR2 FQNEAQ (reference sequence). The CDR3 region has the DNA TGTGCCAGCAGCCCACACAGGGGGTTGAACGAGCAGTACTTC. The encoded protein is CASSPHRGLNEQYF.

DNA for the CDR3: TGTGCCAGCAGCTTAAAGGGGGGAGGACCCCAAGAGACCCAGTACTTC. Translating gives CASSLKGGGPQETQYF. V gene TRBV7-8 combines with J gene TRBJ2-5; D is perhaps TRBD1 or TRBD2 (6 bases each). In germline, CDR1 is SGHVS, CDR2 FQNEAQ. V dropped 2 bases and J dropped 1 base, with 14 bases sitting between them. The CDR3 covers 16 residues.

This clonotype was recorded only once. The chain links TRBV30 to TRBJ2-1; 11 bases are a match to TRBD2. This CDR3 is built from 13 residues. V trimming: 5 bases; J trimming: 7 bases; junction bases outside the gene matches: 4. Germline CDR1 reads GTSNPN; CDR2 reads SVGIG (reference sequence). The CDR3 loop is CAWLTSGGNEQFF. DNA for the CDR3: TGTGCCTGGCTAACTAGCGGGGGTAATGAGCAGTTCTTC.

This sequence joins TRBV19 and TRBJ2-1; D assignment may be TRBD1 or TRBD2 (5 bases each). This CDR3 has 15 amino acids. Germline assignment: CDR1 LNHDA and CDR2 SQIVND (reference sequence). Deletions cut 2 bases from V and 15 bases from J, with 23 bases between. CDR3 protein: CASSIFTSRDGYRFF. The DNA for the CDR3 is TGTGCCAGTAGTATATTTACGAGTCGGGACGGATATCGGTTCTTC.